The present entry profiles one T cell receptor (beta chain) with its context. Its antigen is undetermined. The sample comes from a study of T cell clusters in autoimmune cytopenias. Whole-study findings and limits: Clustering suggested that physiological T cell clusters were missing in primary autoimmune cytopenia patients.

CDR1 is SGHDN, CDR2 FVKESK, per germline. The CDR3 spans 17 residues. Tens of thousands of genome equivalents of blood DNA were amplified for TRB. Multiplex touch-down PCR amplified TRB using TRB-A and TRB-B pools in one tube. TCRdb reworked the multiplex PCR reads into one entry per CDR3 protein, no DNA. Its listing shows some 5,700 distinct CDR3 sequences. In addition, the sample was reused for a study of T cell repertoires in aging, cancer and after chemotherapy. From that second work: Rebound thymic output was suggested by rising median generation probability during chemotherapy in each cancer cohort.

Material for sequencing was peripheral blood. The chain has TRBV14 and TRBJ2-1; checking the TCRdb D call of TRBD2 is not possible without DNA. The sequence derives from a human donor in good health. CDR3 amino acids: CASSQDPSGQVYNEQFF.